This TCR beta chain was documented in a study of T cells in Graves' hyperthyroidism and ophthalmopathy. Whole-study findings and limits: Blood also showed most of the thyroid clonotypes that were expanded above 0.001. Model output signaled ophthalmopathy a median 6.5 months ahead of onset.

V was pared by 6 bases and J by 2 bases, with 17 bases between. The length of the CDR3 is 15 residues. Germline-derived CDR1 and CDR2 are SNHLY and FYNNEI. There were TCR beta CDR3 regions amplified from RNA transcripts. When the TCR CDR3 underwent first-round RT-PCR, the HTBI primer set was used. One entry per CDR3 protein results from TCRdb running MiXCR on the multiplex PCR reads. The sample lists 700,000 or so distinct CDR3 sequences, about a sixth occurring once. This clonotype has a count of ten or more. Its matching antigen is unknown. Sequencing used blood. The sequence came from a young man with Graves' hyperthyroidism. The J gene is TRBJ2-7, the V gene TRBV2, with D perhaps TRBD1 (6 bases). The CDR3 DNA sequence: TGTGCCAGCAGCAGGACAGTTATTCGTACCTACGAGCAGTACTTC. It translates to CASSRTVIRTYEQYF.